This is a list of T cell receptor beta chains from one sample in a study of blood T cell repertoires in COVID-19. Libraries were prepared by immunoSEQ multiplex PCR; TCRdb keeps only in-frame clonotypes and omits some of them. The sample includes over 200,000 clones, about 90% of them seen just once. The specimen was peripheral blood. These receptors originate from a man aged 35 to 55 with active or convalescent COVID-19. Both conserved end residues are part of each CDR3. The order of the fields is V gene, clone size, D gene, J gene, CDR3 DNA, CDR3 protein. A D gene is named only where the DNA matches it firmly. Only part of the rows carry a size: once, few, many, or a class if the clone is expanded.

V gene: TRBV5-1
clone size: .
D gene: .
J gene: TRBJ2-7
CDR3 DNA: TGCGCCAGCAGCGACTCGACAGGCTCCTACGAGCAGTACTTC
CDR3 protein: CASSDSTGSYEQYF

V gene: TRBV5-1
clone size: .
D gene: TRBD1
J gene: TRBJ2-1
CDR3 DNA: TGCGCCAGCAGCTTGTTGGGACAGGGCTACAATGAGCAGTTCTTC
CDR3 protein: CASSLLGQGYNEQFF

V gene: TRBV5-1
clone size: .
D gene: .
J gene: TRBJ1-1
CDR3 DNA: TGCGCCAGCAGCTTGGCTACGGGGGGTTACACTGAAGCTTTCTTT
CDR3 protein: CASSLATGGYTEAFF

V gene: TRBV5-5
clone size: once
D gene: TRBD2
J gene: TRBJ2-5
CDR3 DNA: TGTGCCAGCAGCCGGGCCACCGGGACTAGCGGGCAAGAGACCCAGTACTTC
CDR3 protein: CASSRATGTSGQETQYF

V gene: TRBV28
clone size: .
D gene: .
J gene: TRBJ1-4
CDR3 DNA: TGTGCCAGCAGTCCCCCGTTCAGGGGTGCTAATGAAAAACTGTTTTTT
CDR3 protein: CASSPPFRGANEKLFF

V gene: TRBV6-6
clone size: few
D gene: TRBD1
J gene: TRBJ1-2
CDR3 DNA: TGTGCCAGCAGTTCTGCAGGGGGCGCGTTCAACTATGGCTACACCTTC
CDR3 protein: CASSSAGGAFNYGYTF

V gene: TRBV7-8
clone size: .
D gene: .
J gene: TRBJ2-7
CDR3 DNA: TGTGCCAGCAGCTTAAGGGGCCCGTCGGAGCAGTACTTC
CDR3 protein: CASSLRGPSEQYF

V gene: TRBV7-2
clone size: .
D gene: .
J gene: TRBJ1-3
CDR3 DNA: TGTGCCAGCAGCTCAGGGCCTGGAAACACCATATATTTT
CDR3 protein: CASSSGPGNTIYF

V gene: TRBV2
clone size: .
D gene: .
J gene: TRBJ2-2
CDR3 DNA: TGTGCCAGCAGTGAGGCACGGGGGAGTGTCTCCGGGGAGCTGTTTTTT
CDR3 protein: CASSEARGSVSGELFF

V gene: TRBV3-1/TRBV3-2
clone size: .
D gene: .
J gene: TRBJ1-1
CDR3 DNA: TGTGCCAGCAGCCAAGATTTGTCGACCCGGCCGGGAGCTTTCTTT
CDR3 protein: CASSQDLSTRPGAFF

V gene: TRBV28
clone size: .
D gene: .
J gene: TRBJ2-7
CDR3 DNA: TGTGCCAGCAGCTCCTCGGGGGAGGCCACCTACGAGCAGTACTTC
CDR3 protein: CASSSSGEATYEQYF

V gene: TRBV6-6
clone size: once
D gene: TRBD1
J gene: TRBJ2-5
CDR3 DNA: TGTGCCAGCAGCAAAGACAGGGGCATAAAGGAGACCCAGTACTTC
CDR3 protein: CASSKDRGIKETQYF

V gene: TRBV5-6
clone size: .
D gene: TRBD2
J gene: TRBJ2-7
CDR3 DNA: TGTGCCAGCAGCTTGGCGCTAGCGGGAGCGTTTGACGAGCAGTACTTC
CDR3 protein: CASSLALAGAFDEQYF

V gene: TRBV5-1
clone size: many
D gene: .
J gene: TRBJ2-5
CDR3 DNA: TGCGCCAGCAGCTTGGGACTGGCCCCTGCGGAGACCCAGTACTTC
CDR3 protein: CASSLGLAPAETQYF

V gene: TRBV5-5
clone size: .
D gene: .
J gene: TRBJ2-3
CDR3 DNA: TGTGCCAGCAGCTTTTTGCCAGGCCCTAGCACAGATACGCAGTATTTT
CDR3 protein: CASSFLPGPSTDTQYF

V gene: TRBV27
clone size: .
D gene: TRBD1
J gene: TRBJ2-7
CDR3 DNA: TGTGCCAGCAGTGCGCCTACACAGGGGGCGAACGAGCAGTACTTC
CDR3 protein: CASSAPTQGANEQYF

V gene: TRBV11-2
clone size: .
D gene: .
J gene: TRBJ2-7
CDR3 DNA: TGTGCCAGCAGCTTAGACGGACTCTACTACGAGCAGTACTTC
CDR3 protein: CASSLDGLYYEQYF

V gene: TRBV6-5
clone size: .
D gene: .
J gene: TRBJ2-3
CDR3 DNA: TGTGCCAGCAGTTATGGGGCGGTCAGGGGTAATACGCAGTATTTT
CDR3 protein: CASSYGAVRGNTQYF

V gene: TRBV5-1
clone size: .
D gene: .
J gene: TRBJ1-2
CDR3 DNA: TGCGCCAGCACCCCCGGCGGGGAGTTAGGCTATGGCTACACCTTC
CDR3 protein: CASTPGGELGYGYTF

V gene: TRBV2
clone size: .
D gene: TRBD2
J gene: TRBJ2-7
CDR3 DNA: TGTGCCAGCAGCCGCGGACTAGCAGGTTACGAGCAGTACTTC
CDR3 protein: CASSRGLAGYEQYF

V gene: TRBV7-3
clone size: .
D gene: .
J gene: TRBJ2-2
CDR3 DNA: TGTGCCAGCAGCTTAACTGTGGCCGGGAAGACCGGGGAGCTGTTTTTT
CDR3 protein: CASSLTVAGKTGELFF

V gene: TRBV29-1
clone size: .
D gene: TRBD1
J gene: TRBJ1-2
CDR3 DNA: TGCAGCGTGGAACGGGACAGGGGTAGGGGCTACACCTTC
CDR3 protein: CSVERDRGRGYTF

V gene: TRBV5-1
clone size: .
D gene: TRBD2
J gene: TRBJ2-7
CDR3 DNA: TGCGCCAGCCGATCTGGACTAGCAGGGTCTTACGAGCAGTACTTC
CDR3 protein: CASRSGLAGSYEQYF

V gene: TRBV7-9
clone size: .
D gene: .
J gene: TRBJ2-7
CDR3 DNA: TGTGCCAGCAGCCTCAGGGACTCCTACGAGCAGTACTTC
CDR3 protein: CASSLRDSYEQYF

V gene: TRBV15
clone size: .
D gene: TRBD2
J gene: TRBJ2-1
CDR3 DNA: TGTGCCACCGGGGGGGGACTAGCGGGAAGTAATGAGCAGTTCTTC
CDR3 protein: CATGGGLAGSNEQFF

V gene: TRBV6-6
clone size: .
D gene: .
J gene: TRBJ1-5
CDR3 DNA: TGTGCCAGCAGTCGTCAGCAGGGATGGAATAGCAATCAGCCCCAGCATTTT
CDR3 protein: CASSRQQGWNSNQPQHF

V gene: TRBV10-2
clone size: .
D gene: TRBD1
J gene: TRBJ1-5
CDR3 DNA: TGCGCCAGCAGTGGACGCGACAGGGGGGACAATCAGCCCCAGCATTTT
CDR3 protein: CASSGRDRGDNQPQHF

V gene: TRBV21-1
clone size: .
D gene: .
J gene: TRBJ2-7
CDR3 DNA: TGTGCCAGCAGGAACTCTGCGCAGTACTTC
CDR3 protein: CASRNSAQYF

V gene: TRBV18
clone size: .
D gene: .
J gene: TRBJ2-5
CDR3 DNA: TGTGCCAGCTCACCTCAACGGGGGCAAGAGACCCAGTACTTC
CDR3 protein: CASSPQRGQETQYF

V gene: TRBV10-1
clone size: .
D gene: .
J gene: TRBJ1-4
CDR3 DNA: TGCGCCAGCAGCCCCGATGCTGGAGGGGAAAAACTGTTTTTT
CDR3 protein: CASSPDAGGEKLFF

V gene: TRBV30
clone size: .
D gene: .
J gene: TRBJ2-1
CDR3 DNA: TGTGCCTGGGGGAGGTTGTTGGAGCAGTTCTTC
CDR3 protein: CAWGRLLEQFF

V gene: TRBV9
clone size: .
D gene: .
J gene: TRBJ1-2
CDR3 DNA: TGTGCCAGCGGAGCCCCGGGGGGGGCGGACTATGGCTACACCTTC
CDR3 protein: CASGAPGGADYGYTF

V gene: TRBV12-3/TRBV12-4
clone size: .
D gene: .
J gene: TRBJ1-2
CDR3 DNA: TGTGCCAGCAGTTTGGCAGACTATGGCTACACCTTC
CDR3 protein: CASSLADYGYTF

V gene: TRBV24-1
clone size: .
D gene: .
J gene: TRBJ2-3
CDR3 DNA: TGTGCCACCGGCCAGGGAGGAGATACGCAGTATTTT
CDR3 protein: CATGQGGDTQYF

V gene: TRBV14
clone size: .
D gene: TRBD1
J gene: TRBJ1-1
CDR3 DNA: TGTGCCAGCAGCCAAGATCCGTTGTGGGCAGGGGGGAGGCTGAGGACTGAAGCTTTCTTT
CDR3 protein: CASSQDPLWAGGRLRTEAFF

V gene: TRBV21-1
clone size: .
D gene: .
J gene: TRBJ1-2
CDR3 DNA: TGTGCCAGCAGCGTTCCCGGGACATCTAACTATGGCTACACCTTC
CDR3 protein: CASSVPGTSNYGYTF

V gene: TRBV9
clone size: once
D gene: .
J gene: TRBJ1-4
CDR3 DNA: TGTGCCAGCAGCGCTTCGGGAGGGATGAGGGCTAATGAAAAACTGTTTTTT
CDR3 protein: CASSASGGMRANEKLFF

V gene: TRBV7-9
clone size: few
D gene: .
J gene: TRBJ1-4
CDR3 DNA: TGTGCCAGCAGCTTATGGGAAGGGAGAGTTGAAAAACTGTTTTTT
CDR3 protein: CASSLWEGRVEKLFF

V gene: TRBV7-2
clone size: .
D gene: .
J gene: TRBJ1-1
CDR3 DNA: TGTGCCAGCAGCTTATCCTACGACACTGAAGCTTTCTTT
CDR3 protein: CASSLSYDTEAFF

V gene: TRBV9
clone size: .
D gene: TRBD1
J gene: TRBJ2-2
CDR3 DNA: TGTGCCAGCAGCGTAGCGCCTCGGGACAGGGCAAACACCGGGGAGCTGTTTTTT
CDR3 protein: CASSVAPRDRANTGELFF

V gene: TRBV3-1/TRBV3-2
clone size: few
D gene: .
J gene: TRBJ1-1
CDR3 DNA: TGTGCCAGCAGCCAAGACAGCACGGCGGGCGGTCGGGGAGCTTTCTTT
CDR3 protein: CASSQDSTAGGRGAFF

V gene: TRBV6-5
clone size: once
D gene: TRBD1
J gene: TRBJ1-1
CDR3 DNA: TGTGCCAGCAGAACAGGGGGGAACACTGAAGCTTTCTTT
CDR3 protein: CASRTGGNTEAFF

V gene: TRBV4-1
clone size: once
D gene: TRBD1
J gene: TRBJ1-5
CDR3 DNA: TGCGCCAGCAGCCAAGACGGGACAGATTATAGCAATCAGCCCCAGCATTTT
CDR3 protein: CASSQDGTDYSNQPQHF

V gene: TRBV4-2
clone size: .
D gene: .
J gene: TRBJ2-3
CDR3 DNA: TGTGCCAGCAGCCAAGATTTGAGGGGGATTGGAGATACGCAGTATTTT
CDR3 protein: CASSQDLRGIGDTQYF

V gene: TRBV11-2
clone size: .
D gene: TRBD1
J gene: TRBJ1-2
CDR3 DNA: TGTGCCAGCAGCGTATCAAGTACAGGGGCCAGTGGCTACACCTTC
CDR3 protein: CASSVSSTGASGYTF

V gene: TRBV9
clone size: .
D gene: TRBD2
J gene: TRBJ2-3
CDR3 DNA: TGTGCCAGCAGCACAAGCGGGGTTAGCACAGATACGCAGTATTTT
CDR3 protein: CASSTSGVSTDTQYF

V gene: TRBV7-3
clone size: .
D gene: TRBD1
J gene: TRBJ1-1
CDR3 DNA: TGTGCCAGCAGCCGTGGGACAGGGAGGATGAACACTGAAGCTTTCTTT
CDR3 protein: CASSRGTGRMNTEAFF

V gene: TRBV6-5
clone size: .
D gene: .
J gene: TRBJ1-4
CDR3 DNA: TGTGCCAGCAGTTACCTGCGGGCTGCATATGAAAAACTGTTTTTT
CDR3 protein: CASSYLRAAYEKLFF

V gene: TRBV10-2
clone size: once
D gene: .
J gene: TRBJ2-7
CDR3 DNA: TGCGCCACTCGGACTTTGAGTTACGAGCAGTACTTC
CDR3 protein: CATRTLSYEQYF

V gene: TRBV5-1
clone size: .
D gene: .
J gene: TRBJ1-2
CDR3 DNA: TGCGCCAGCGGCCCGGGGGGCGGGTATGGCTACACCTTC
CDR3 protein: CASGPGGGYGYTF

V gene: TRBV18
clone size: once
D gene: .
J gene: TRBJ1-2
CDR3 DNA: TGTGCCAGCTCACCCCGTCGGGGAGCAAACTATGGCTACACCTTC
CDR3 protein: CASSPRRGANYGYTF

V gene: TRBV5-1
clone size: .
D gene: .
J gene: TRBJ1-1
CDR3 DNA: TGCGCCAGCAGCTTGGGGCACATGAACACTGAAGCTTTCTTT
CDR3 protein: CASSLGHMNTEAFF

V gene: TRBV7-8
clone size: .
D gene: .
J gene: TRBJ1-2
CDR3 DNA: TGTGCCAGCAGCTTAAGAGACAGAGCTAACTATGGCTACACCTTC
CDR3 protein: CASSLRDRANYGYTF

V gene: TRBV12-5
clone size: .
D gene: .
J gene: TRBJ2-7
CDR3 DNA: TGTGCTAGTGGTACCCCCGCGGGAGAGCAGTACTTC
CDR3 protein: CASGTPAGEQYF

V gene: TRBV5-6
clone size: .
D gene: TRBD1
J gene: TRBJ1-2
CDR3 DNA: TGTGCCAGCAGCTTGGCGGGACAGAACCCTAACTATGGCTACACCTTC
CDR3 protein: CASSLAGQNPNYGYTF

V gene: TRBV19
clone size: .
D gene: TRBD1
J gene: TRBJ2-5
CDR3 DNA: TGTGCCAGTAGTATAGGGAGTGGGGACAGCCAAGAGACCCAGTACTTC
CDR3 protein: CASSIGSGDSQETQYF

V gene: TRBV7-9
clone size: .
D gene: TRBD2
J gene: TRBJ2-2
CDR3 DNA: TGTGCCAGCAGCGGGGACTACCCCTACACCGGGGAGCTGTTTTTT
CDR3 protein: CASSGDYPYTGELFF

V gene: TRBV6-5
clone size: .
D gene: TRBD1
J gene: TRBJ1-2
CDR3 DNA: TGTGCCAGCAGCCTGGGACAGGCCTATGGCTACACCTTC
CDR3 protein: CASSLGQAYGYTF

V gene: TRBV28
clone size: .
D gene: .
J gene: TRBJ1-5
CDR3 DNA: TGTGCCAGCAGTTTTCTGGCTAGCAATCAGCCCCAGCATTTT
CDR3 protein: CASSFLASNQPQHF